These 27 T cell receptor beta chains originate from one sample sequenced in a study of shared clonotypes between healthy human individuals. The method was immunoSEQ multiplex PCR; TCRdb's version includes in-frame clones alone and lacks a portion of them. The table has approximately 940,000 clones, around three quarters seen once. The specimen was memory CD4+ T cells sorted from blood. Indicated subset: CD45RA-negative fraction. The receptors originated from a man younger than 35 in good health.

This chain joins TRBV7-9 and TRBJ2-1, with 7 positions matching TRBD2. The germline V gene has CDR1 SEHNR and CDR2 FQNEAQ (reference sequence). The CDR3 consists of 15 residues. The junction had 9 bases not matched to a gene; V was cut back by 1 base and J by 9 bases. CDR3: CASSLDGGSQSEQFF. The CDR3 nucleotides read TGTGCCAGCAGCTTAGACGGCGGGAGTCAAAGTGAGCAGTTCTTC.

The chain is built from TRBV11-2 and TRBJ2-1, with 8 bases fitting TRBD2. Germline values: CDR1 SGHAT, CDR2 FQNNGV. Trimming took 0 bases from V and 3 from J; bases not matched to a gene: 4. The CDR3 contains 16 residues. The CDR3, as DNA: TGTGCCAGCAGCTTAGAACCCGGGGGGGACTACAATGAGCAGTTCTTC. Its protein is CASSLEPGGDYNEQFF.

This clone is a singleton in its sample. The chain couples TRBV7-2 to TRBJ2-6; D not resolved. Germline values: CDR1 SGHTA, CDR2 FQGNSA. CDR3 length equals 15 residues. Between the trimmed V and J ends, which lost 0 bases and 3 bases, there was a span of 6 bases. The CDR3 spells CASSLAGFGANVLTF. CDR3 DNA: TGTGCCAGCAGCTTAGCAGGGTTTGGGGCCAACGTCCTGACTTTC.

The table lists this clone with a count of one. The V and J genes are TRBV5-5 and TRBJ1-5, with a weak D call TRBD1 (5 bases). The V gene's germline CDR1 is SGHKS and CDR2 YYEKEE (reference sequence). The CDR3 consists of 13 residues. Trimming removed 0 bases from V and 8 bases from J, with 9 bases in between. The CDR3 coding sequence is TGTGCCAGCAGCTTGGAAGGGGTTAAGCCCCAGCATTTT. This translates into CASSLEGVKPQHF.

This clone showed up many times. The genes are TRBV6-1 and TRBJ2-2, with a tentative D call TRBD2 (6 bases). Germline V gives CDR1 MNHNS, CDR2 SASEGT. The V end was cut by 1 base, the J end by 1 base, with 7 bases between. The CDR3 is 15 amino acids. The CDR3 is CASSEVGGNTGELFF. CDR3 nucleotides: TGTGCCAGCAGTGAAGTGGGGGGGAACACCGGGGAGCTGTTTTTT.

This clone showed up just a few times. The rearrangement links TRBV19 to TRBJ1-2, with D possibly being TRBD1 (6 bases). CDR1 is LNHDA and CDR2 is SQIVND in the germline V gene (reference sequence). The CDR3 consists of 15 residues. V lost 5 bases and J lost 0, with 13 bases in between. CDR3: CASSRGRDTNYGYTF. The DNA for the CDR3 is TGTGCCAGTAGTCGCGGACGGGACACTAACTATGGCTACACCTTC.

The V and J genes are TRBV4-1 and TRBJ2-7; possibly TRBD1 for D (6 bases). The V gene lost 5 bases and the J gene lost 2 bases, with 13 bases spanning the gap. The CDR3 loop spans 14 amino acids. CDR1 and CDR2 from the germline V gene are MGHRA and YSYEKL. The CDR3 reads CASSNTRGAYEQYF. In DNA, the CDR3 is TGCGCCAGCAGCAATACCAGGGGCGCCTACGAGCAGTACTTC.

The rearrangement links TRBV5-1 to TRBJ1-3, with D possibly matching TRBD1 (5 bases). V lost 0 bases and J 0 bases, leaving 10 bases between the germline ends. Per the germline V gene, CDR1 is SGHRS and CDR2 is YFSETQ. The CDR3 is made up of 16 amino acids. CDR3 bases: TGCGCCAGCAGCTTGGAAGGGGCTCCCTCTGGAAACACCATATATTTT. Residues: CASSLEGAPSGNTIYF.

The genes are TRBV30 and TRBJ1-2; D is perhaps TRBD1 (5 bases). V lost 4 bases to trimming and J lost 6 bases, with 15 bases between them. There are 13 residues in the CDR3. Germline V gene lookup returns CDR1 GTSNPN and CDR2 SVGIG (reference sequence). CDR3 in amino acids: CAWNGQGRNGYTF. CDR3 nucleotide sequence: TGTGCCTGGAACGGCCAGGGACGCAATGGCTACACCTTC. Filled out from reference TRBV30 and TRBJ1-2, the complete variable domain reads SQTIHQWPATLVQPVGSPLSLECTVEGTSNPNLYWYRQAAGRGLQLLFYSVGIGQISSEVPQNLSASRPQDRQFILSSKKLLLSDSGFYLCAWNGQGRNGYTFGSGTRLTVV.

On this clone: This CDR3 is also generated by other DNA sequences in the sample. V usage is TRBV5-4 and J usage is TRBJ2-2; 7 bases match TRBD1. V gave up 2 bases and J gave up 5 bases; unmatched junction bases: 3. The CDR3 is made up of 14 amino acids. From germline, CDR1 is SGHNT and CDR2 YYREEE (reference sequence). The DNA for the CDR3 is TGTGCCAGCAGCTTAGGGGGCAGGACCGGGGAGCTGTTTTTT. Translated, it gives CASSLGGRTGELFF.

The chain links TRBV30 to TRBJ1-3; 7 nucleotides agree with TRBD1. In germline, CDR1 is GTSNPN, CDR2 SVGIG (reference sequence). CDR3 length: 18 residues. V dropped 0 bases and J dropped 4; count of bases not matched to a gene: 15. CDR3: CAWSVQGIQGWGGNTIYF. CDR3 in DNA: TGTGCCTGGAGTGTACAGGGGATCCAGGGATGGGGAGGAAACACCATATATTTT. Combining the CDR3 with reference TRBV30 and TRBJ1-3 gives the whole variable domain SQTIHQWPATLVQPVGSPLSLECTVEGTSNPNLYWYRQAAGRGLQLLFYSVGIGQISSEVPQNLSASRPQDRQFILSSKKLLLSDSGFYLCAWSVQGIQGWGGNTIYFGEGSWLTVV.

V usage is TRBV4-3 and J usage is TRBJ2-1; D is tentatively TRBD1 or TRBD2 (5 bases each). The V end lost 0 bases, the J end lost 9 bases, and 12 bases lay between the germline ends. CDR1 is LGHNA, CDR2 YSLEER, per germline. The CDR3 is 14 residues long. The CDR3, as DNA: TGCGCCAGCAGCCAAGATTGGGGGTTTGCTGAGCAGTTCTTC. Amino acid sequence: CASSQDWGFAEQFF.

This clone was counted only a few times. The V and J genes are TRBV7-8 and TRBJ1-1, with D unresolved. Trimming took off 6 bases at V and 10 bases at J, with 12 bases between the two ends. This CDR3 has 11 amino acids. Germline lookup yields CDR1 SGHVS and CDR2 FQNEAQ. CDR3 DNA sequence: TGTGCCAGCAGTTATGGTCCCGGAGCTTTCTTT. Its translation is CASSYGPGAFF.

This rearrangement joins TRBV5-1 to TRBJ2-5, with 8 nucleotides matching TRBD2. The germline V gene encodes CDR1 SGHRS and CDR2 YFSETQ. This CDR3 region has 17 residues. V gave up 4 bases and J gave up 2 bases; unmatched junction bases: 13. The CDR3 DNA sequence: TGCGCCAGCAGCCGCGGGGGGATCCTACCTAAACAAGAGACCCAGTACTTC. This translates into CASSRGGILPKQETQYF.

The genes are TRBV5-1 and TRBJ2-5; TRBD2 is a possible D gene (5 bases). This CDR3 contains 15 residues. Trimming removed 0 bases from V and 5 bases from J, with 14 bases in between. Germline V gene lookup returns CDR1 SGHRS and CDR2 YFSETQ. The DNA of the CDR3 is TGCGCCAGCAGCTTGGAGAGAGAGGGCTGGGAGACCCAGTACTTC. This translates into CASSLEREGWETQYF.

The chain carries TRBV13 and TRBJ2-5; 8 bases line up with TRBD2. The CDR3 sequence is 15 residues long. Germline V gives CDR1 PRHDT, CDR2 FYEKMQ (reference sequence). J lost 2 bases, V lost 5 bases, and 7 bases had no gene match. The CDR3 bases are TGTGCCAGCAGCATAAGGGCGGGGGGTCAAGAGACCCAGTACTTC. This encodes CASSIRAGGQETQYF. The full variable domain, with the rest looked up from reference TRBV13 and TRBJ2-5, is AAGVIQSPRHLIKEKRETATLKCYPIPRHDTVYWYQQGPGQDPQFLISFYEKMQSDKGSIPDRFSAQQFSDYHSELNMSSLELGDSALYFCASSIRAGGQETQYFGPGTRLLVL.

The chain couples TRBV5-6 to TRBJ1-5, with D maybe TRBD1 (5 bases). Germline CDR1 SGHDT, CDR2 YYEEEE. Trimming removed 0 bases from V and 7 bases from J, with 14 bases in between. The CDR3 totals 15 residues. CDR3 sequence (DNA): TGTGCCAGCAGCTTGGGGCCGGGGCAGGAACAGCCCCAGCATTTT. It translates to CASSLGPGQEQPQHF. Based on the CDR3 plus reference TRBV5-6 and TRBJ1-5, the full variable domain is DAGVTQSPTHLIKTRGQQVTLRCSPKSGHDTVSWYQQALGQGPQFIFQYYEEEERQRGNFPDRFSGHQFPNYSSELNVNALLLGDSALYLCASSLGPGQEQPQHFGDGTRLSIL.

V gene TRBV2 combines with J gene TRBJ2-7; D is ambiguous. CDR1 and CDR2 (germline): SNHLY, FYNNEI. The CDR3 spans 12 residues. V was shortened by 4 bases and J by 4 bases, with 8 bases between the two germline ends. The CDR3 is CASSAESYEQYF. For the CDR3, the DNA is TGTGCCAGCAGTGCTGAGTCTTACGAGCAGTACTTC.

The CDR3, as DNA: TGTGCCAGCAGTGAAGATATCTATACAAGCTCTGGGGCCAACGTCCTGACTTTC. It yields the protein CASSEDIYTSSGANVLTF. V gene TRBV6-1 combines with J gene TRBJ2-6; D remains ambiguous. The CDR3 extends over 18 amino acids. Looked up from germline, CDR1 is MNHNS and CDR2 is SASEGT. Trimming removed 1 base at V and 0 bases at J, with 13 bases between.

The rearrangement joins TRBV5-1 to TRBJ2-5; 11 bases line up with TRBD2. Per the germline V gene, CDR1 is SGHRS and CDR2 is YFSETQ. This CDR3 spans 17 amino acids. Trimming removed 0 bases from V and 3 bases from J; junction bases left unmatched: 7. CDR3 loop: CASSLANSSGRKETQYF. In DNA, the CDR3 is TGCGCCAGCAGCTTGGCTAATTCTAGCGGGAGGAAAGAGACCCAGTACTTC.

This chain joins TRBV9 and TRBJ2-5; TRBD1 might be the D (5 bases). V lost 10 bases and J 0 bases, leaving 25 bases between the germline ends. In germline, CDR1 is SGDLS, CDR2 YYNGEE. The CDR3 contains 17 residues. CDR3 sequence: CAPSPHRRSPYQETQYF. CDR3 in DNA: TGTGCCCCGTCCCCGCACAGGAGAAGCCCGTACCAAGAGACCCAGTACTTC.

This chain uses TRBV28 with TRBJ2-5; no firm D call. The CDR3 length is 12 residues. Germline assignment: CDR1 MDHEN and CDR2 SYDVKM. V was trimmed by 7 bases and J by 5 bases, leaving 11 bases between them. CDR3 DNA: TGTGCCAGCACCTTGAACTCGGAGACCCAGTACTTC. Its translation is CASTLNSETQYF.

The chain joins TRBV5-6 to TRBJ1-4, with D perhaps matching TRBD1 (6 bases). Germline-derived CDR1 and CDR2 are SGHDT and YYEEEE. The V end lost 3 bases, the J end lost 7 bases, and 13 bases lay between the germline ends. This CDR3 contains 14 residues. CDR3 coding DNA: TGTGCCAGCAGCTCGATCCCGGACAGTGAAAAACTGTTTTTT. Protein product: CASSSIPDSEKLFF.

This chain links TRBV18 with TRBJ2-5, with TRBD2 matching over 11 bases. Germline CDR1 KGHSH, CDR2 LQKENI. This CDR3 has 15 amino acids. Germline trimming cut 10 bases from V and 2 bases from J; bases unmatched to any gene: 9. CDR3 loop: CATQLAGVPQETQYF. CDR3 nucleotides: TGTGCCACTCAACTAGCGGGAGTCCCGCAAGAGACCCAGTACTTC.

In DNA, the CDR3 is TGTGCCAGTAGCACTAGCGGGGGGACGCCCGAGCAGTACTTC. This sequence encodes CASSTSGGTPEQYF. The rearrangement links TRBV19 to TRBJ2-7, with TRBD2 matching over 12 bases. Trimming at V came to 6 bases and at J to 6 bases, leaving 6 bases not matched to a gene. This CDR3 comprises 14 residues. The germline gives CDR1 LNHDA, CDR2 SQIVND (reference sequence).

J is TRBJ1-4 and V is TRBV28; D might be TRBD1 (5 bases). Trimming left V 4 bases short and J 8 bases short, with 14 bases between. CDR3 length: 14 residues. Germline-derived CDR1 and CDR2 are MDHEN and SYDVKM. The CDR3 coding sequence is TGTGCCAGCAGTTCCCCGGGACGAAGGGAAAAACTGTTTTTT. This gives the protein CASSSPGRREKLFF.

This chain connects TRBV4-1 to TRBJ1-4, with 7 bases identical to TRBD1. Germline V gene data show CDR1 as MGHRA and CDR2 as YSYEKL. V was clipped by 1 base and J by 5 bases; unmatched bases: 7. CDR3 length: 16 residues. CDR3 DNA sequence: TGCGCCAGCAGCCAAGGACCGGGACAGACAAATGAAAAACTGTTTTTT. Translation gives CASSQGPGQTNEKLFF.